This T cell receptor beta chain was sequenced for a study of cytomegalovirus exposure and HLA in healthy donors. Worth noting for this clone: Its specificity is not known.

Primers for the PCR totalled 60 Vbeta and 13 Jbeta. The method was immunoSEQ multiplex PCR; TCRdb's version includes in-frame clones alone and lacks a portion of them. This sample has about 120,000 clones, with roughly 70% found just once. Overall study findings and caveats: Rates of TCR association differed by HLA locus in a later analysis, with DRB1 highest and HLA-C lowest.

Germline CDR1 reads LNHDA; CDR2 reads SQIVND (reference sequence). V was pared by 4 bases and J by 1 base, with 16 bases between. This CDR3 contains 16 residues. This clonotype was sampled from a woman in her 40s in good health and CMV-seropositive. V usage is TRBV19 and J usage is TRBJ1-1; tentatively, D is TRBD1 (6 bases). The sample comprised PBMCs. In DNA form, the CDR3 reads TGTGCCAGTAGTAGAGACAGGCCGATTGAGAACACTGAAGCTTTCTTT. Protein: CASSRDRPIENTEAFF.